This T cell receptor (beta chain) was identified in a study of T cell responses to AZD1222 COVID-19 vaccine. Study-level information: Pooled in the analysis were second doses at about 4 or about 12 weeks.

Germline CDR1 is LGHDT and CDR2 is YNNKEL (reference sequence). Trimming removed 1 base from V and 2 bases from J, with 8 bases in between. CDR3 length: 14 residues. Points on this clone: What it recognizes is unknown.

The data were produced by immunoSEQ multiplex PCR, yet TCRdb's version contains in-frame clones alone and is incomplete. The sample lists about 100,000 clones; around 90% were seen once. Study results and limitations: Donors, mostly white British, included more females; clonal diversity was possibly underestimated.

The sequence derives from an adult in good health. The rearrangement links TRBV3-1 (or the pseudogene TRBV3-2) to TRBJ1-1; D ambiguous. The material sequenced was peripheral blood, taken on day 0 of AZD1222 vaccination. The CDR3 reads CASSQVTVNTEAFF. CDR3 coding DNA: TGTGCCAGCAGCCAAGTAACAGTTAACACTGAAGCTTTCTTT.